These 17 T cell receptor beta chains were sequenced from one sample in a study of CD8 T cell repertoires and HIV-1 epitope variants. Profiling relied on immunoSEQ multiplex PCR, and the TCRdb table lists in-frame clones only, not all of them. This repertoire shows under 100,000 clones, roughly four fifths found once; its top ten account for about 26%. Input material: uncultured baseline CD8+ T cells from peripheral blood mononuclear cells (PBMCs). All receptors come from a male donor with HIV.

The genes are TRBV6-1 and TRBJ1-1; possibly TRBD1 for D (5 bases). The germline CDR1 and CDR2 sequences are MNHNS and SASEGT. CDR3 length: 15 residues. With 5 bases removed from V and 0 bases from J, the gap between germline ends came to 13 bases. CDR3 amino acids: CASSPIPGLNTEAFF. In DNA, the CDR3 is TGTGCCAGCAGTCCCATCCCGGGGCTGAACACTGAAGCTTTCTTT.

This clone was detected a few times. The chain joins TRBV28 to TRBJ1-3; D ambiguous. The germline V gene has CDR1 MDHEN and CDR2 SYDVKM. The CDR3 loop spans 15 amino acids. The V end lost 5 bases, the J end lost 1 base, and 12 bases lay between the germline ends. The CDR3 is CASSPHSGSGNTIYF. CDR3 nucleotides: TGTGCCAGCAGTCCCCATAGTGGTTCTGGAAACACCATATATTTT.

This sequence joins TRBV29-1 and TRBJ2-1; possible D gene TRBD2, 5 bases. Germline V gene sequence: CDR1 SQVTM, CDR2 ANQGSEA. CDR3 size: 16 residues. Trimming took off 4 bases at V and 5 bases at J, with 21 bases between the two ends. CDR3 residues: CSVVLLEWRVNNEQFF. CDR3 nucleotides: TGCAGCGTTGTTCTCTTGGAGTGGCGGGTGAACAATGAGCAGTTCTTC.

The CDR3 nucleotides are TGTGCCAGCAGTGAATGGGGAGTTGGGGACGAGCAGTACTTC. The encoded protein is CASSEWGVGDEQYF. The rearrangement joins TRBV25-1 to TRBJ2-7, with a possible D match to TRBD2 (5 bases). The CDR3 covers 14 residues. Trimming took 1 base from V and 5 from J, leaving 12 bases between them. Germline assignment: CDR1 MGHDK and CDR2 SYGVNS.

This clone was counted a single time. V and J are TRBV28 and TRBJ2-7; perhaps TRBD1 as D (5 bases). The germline V gene encodes CDR1 MDHEN and CDR2 SYDVKM. V was cut by 3 bases and J by 3 bases, with 18 bases left in between. The CDR3 loop spans 16 amino acids. CDR3: CASSFSRATANYEQYF. CDR3 bases: TGTGCCAGCAGTTTCTCCCGGGCGACAGCTAACTACGAGCAGTACTTC.

DNA for the CDR3: TGTGCCAGCAGCCCCGGGACAGGGCCCCCAGATACGCAGTATTTT. Residues: CASSPGTGPPDTQYF. The genes are TRBV6-1 and TRBJ2-3, with TRBD1 identical over 9 bases. CDR1 and CDR2 from the germline V gene are MNHNS and SASEGT. Trimming cost V 6 bases and J 4 bases; bases outside gene matches: 8. The CDR3 totals 15 residues.

The chain links TRBV7-2 to TRBJ2-7; 7 bases match TRBD2. Looked up from germline, CDR1 is SGHTA and CDR2 is FQGNSA. V shed 0 bases, J shed 0 bases, and the junction held 5 bases outside the gene matches. The CDR3 spans 16 residues. DNA of the CDR3: TGTGCCAGCAGCTTAGCAGCGGGGAAAACCTCCTACGAGCAGTACTTC. Protein product: CASSLAAGKTSYEQYF.

This clone was detected a few times. This chain links TRBV5-1 with TRBJ1-1, with 9 bases that match TRBD1. The germline gives CDR1 SGHRS, CDR2 YFSETQ. The CDR3 extends over 15 amino acids. V lost 4 bases to trimming and J lost 8 bases; unmatched junction nucleotides: 12. CDR3 coding DNA: TGCGCCAGCAGCCGGGATGGGACAGGGTTTATCGAAGCTTTCTTT. Protein product: CASSRDGTGFIEAFF.

This chain uses TRBV18 with TRBJ1-1; TRBD1 might be the D (5 bases). The V gene lost 3 bases and the J gene lost 1 base, with 15 bases spanning the gap. The CDR3 is made up of 16 amino acids. Germline assignment: CDR1 KGHSH and CDR2 LQKENI. CDR3 protein: CASSPRLGARNTEAFF. The CDR3, as DNA: TGTGCCAGCTCACCTCGGTTAGGGGCCAGGAACACTGAAGCTTTCTTT.

The V call is TRBV28, the J call TRBJ1-5, with D perhaps TRBD1 (5 bases). The CDR3 runs 19 residues. Per germline, CDR1 MDHEN and CDR2 SYDVKM. V was shortened by 2 bases and J by 3 bases, with 23 bases between the two germline ends. For the CDR3, the DNA is TGTGCCAGCAGTTTAACAGGAATGTCCCTTTTAACACACAATCAGCCCCAGCATTTT. It encodes CASSLTGMSLLTHNQPQHF.

The chain uses TRBV6-5 and TRBJ2-2; 7 nucleotides line up with TRBD1. This CDR3 has 13 amino acids. V trimming: 9 bases; J trimming: 4 bases; junction bases outside the gene matches: 5. Germline V gives CDR1 MNHEY, CDR2 SVGAGI. CDR3 residues: CASGTVSTGELFF. The CDR3 DNA is TGTGCCAGTGGGACAGTGAGCACCGGGGAGCTGTTTTTT.

V is TRBV28 and J is TRBJ1-2; D not certain. The germline gives CDR1 MDHEN, CDR2 SYDVKM. CDR3 length: 10 amino acids. Trimming left V 8 bases short and J 5 bases short, with 6 bases between. The CDR3 protein is CASSLYGYTF. CDR3 DNA sequence: TGTGCCAGCTCCCTTTATGGCTACACCTTC.

For the CDR3, the DNA is TGTGCCAGCAGCTTAGAGGTCACTGAGCAGTTCTTC. Translating gives CASSLEVTEQFF. The chain joins TRBV7-9 to TRBJ2-1, with D hard to call. Germline loops: CDR1 SEHNR, CDR2 FQNEAQ (reference sequence). V was trimmed by 1 base and J by 9 bases, leaving 7 bases between them. The CDR3 runs to 12 residues.

The chain employs TRBV6-1 and TRBJ1-2; possibly TRBD1 for D (6 bases). The CDR3 is 13 amino acids. CDR1 and CDR2 (germline): MNHNS, SASEGT. V shed 6 bases and J shed 3 bases, with 11 bases lying between them. CDR3 protein: CASSQRGDYGYTF. The CDR3 region has the DNA TGTGCCAGCAGCCAAAGGGGGGACTATGGCTACACCTTC.

This rearrangement joins TRBV25-1 to TRBJ1-2; D is perhaps TRBD1 (6 bases). CDR3 length equals 13 residues. Germline V gene lookup returns CDR1 MGHDK and CDR2 SYGVNS. V was pared by 2 bases and J by 4 bases, with 8 bases between. CDR3: CASSEGQRYGYTF. The CDR3, as DNA: TGTGCCAGCAGTGAAGGACAGCGCTATGGCTACACCTTC.

This clone was counted only a few times. The CDR3 DNA is TGTGCCAGCAGTTTAGGCCTCCATGGAGAGACCCAGTACTTC. As protein: CASSLGLHGETQYF. V gene TRBV27 combines with J gene TRBJ2-5; D is undetermined. Trimming removed 2 bases at V and 4 bases at J, with 11 bases between. There are 14 residues in the CDR3. Per the germline V gene, CDR1 is MNHEY and CDR2 is SMNVEV (reference sequence).

This chain joins TRBV5-1 and TRBJ1-3; 7 bases map to TRBD1. The germline V gene has CDR1 SGHRS and CDR2 YFSETQ. This CDR3 has 17 residues. Germline trimming cut 3 bases from V and 0 bases from J; bases unmatched to any gene: 9. The CDR3 region is CASSSRTGDVSGNTIYF. The CDR3 region has the DNA TGCGCCAGCAGCTCTAGGACAGGTGACGTCTCTGGAAACACCATATATTTT.